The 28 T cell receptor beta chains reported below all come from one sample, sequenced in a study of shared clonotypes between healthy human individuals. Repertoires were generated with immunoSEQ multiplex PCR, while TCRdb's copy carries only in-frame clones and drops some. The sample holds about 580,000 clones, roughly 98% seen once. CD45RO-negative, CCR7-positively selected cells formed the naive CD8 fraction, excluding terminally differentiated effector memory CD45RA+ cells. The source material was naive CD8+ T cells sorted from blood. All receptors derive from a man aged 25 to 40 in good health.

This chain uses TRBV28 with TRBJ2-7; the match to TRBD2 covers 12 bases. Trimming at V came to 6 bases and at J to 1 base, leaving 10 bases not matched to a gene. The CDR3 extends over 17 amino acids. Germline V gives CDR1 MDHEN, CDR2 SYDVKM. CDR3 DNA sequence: TGTGCCAGCAGCCTACCCTCCGGGACTAGCGGGTCCTACGAGCAGTACTTC. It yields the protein CASSLPSGTSGSYEQYF.

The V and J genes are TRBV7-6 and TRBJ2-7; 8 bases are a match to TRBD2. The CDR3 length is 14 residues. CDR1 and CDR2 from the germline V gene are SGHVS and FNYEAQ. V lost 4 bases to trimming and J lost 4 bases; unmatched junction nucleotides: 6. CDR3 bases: TGTGCCAGCAGCTCCACGGGAGGGCCTTACGAGCAGTACTTC. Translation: CASSSTGGPYEQYF.

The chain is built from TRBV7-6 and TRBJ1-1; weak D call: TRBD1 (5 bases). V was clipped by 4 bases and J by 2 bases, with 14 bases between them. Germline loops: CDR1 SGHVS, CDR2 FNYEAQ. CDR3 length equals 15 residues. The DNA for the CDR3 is TGTGCCAGCAGCTCAGAATCTGGGACCAACACTGAAGCTTTCTTT. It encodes CASSSESGTNTEAFF.

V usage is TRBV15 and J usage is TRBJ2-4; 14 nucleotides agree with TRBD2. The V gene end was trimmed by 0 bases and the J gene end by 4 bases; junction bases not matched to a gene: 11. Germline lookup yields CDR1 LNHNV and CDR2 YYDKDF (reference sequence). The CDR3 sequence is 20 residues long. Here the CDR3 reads CATSREMGLAGERGKNIQYF. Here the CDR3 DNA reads TGTGCCACCAGCAGAGAAATGGGACTAGCGGGAGAGAGGGGGAAAAACATTCAGTACTTC.

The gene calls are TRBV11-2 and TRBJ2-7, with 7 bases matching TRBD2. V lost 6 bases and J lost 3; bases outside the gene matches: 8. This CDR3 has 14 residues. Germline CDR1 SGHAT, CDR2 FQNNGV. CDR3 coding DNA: TGTGCCAGCAGTCTCGCGGGAGCCCTCTACGAGCAGTACTTC. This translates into CASSLAGALYEQYF.

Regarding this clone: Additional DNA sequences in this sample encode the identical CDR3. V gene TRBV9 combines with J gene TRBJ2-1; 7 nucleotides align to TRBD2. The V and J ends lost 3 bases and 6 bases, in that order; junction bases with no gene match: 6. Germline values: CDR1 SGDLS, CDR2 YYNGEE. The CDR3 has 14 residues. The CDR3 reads CASSGGGSGNEQFF. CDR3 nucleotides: TGTGCCAGCAGCGGGGGGGGGAGTGGCAATGAGCAGTTCTTC.

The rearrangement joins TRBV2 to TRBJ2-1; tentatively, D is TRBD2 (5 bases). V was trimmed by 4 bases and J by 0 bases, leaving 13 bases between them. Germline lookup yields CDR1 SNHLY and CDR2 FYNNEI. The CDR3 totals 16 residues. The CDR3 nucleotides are TGTGCCAGCAGTGGTGACGGGAAACTCTCCTACAATGAGCAGTTCTTC. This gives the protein CASSGDGKLSYNEQFF.

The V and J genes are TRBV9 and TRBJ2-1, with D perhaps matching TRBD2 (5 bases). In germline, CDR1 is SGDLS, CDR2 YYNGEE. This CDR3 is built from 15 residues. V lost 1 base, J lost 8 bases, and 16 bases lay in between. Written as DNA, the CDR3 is TGTGCCAGCAGCGTAACCCGGATGTCCGGGGATGAGCAGTTCTTC. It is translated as CASSVTRMSGDEQFF.

The DNA of the CDR3 is TGTGCCAGCGGATTTTCTTGGACAGGGACTAATGAAAAACTGTTTTTT. Protein: CASGFSWTGTNEKLFF. The genes are TRBV27 and TRBJ1-4; 8 bases are a match to TRBD1. The junction had 10 bases not matched to a gene; V was cut back by 8 bases and J by 2 bases. CDR3 size: 16 residues. CDR1 MNHEY and CDR2 SMNVEV come from the germline V gene (reference sequence).

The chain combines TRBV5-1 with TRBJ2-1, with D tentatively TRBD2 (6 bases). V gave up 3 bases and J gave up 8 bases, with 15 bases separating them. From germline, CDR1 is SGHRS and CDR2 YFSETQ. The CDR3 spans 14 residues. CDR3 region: CASSYEAPGDEQFF. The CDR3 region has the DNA TGCGCCAGCAGCTATGAGGCCCCGGGGGATGAGCAGTTCTTC. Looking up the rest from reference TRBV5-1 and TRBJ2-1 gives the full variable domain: KAGVTQTPRYLIKTRGQQVTLSCSPISGHRSVSWYQQTPGQGLQFLFEYFSETQRNKGNFPGRFSGRQFSNSRSEMNVSTLELGDSALYLCASSYEAPGDEQFFGPGTRLTVL.

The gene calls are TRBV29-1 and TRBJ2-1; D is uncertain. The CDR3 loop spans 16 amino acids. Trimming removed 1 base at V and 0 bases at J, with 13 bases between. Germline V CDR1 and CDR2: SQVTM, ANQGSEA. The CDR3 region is CSVEAQAEISYNEQFF. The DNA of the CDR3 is TGCAGCGTTGAAGCCCAGGCGGAAATCTCCTACAATGAGCAGTTCTTC.

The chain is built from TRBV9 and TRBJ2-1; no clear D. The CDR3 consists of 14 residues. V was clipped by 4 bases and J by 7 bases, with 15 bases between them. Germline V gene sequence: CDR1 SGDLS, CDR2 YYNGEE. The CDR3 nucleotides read TGTGCCAGCAGCAGTCGGACCAGGCTGAATGAGCAGTTCTTC. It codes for CASSSRTRLNEQFF.

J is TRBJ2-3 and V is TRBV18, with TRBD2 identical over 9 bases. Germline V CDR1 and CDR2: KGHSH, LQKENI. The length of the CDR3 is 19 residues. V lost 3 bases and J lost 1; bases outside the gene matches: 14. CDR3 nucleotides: TGTGCCAGCTCACCGACCGGCCGGCAAGCGGGAGGTGGCACAGATACGCAGTATTTT. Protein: CASSPTGRQAGGGTDTQYF.

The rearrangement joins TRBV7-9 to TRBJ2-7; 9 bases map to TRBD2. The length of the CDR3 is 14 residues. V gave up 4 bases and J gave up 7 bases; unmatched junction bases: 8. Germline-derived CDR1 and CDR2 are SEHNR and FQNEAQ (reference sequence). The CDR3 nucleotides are TGTGCCAGCAGCTCCTCGCGGGAGGGCTTGGAGCAGTACTTC. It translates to CASSSSREGLEQYF.

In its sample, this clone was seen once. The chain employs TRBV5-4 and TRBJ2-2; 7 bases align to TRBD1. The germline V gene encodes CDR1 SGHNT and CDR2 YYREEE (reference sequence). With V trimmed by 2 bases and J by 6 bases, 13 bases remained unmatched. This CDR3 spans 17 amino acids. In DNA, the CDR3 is TGTGCCAGCAGCTTAGGTAGGGGGCAGGTTCACGCCGGGGAGCTGTTTTTT. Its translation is CASSLGRGQVHAGELFF.

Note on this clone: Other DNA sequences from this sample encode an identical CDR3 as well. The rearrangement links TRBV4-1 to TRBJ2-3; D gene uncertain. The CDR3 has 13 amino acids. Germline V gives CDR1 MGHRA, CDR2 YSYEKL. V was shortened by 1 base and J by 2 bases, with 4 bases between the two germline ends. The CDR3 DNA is TGCGCCAGCAGCCAAGGTCCCACAGATACGCAGTATTTT. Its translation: CASSQGPTDTQYF.

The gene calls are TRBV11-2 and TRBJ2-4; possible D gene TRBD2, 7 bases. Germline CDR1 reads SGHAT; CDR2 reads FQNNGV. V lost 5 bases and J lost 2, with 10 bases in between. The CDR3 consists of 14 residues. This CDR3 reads CASSGGATKNIQYF. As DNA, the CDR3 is TGTGCCAGCAGCGGGGGGGCCACCAAAAACATTCAGTACTTC. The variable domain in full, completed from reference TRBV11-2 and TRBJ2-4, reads EAGVAQSPRYKIIEKRQSVAFWCNPISGHATLYWYQQILGQGPKLLIQFQNNGVVDDSQLPKDRFSAERLKGVDSTLKIQPAKLEDSAVYLCASSGGATKNIQYFGAGTRLSVL.

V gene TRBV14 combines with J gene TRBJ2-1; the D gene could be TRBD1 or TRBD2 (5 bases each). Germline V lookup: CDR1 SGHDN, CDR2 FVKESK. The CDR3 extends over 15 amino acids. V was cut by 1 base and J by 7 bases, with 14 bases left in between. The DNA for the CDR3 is TGTGCCAGCAGCCAAGGACTGGGGGTGTGGAATGAGCAGTTCTTC. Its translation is CASSQGLGVWNEQFF.

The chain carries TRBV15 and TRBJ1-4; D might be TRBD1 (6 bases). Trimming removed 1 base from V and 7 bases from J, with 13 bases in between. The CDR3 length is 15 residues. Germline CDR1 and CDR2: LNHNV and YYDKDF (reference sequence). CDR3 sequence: CATSRVGGLSEKLFF. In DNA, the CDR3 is TGTGCCACCAGCAGAGTAGGGGGGCTAAGTGAAAAACTGTTTTTT.

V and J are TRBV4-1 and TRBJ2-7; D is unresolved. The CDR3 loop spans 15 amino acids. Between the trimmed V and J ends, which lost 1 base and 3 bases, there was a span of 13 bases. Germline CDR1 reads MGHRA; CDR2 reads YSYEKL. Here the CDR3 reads CASSQGIGLDYEQYF. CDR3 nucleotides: TGCGCCAGCAGCCAAGGGATAGGGCTCGACTACGAGCAGTACTTC.

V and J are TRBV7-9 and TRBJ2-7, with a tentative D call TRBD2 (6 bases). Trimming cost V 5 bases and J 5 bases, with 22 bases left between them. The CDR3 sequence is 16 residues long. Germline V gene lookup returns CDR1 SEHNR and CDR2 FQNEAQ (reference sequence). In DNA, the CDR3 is TGTGCCAGCAGCCCCTCCGAGCGGGCTAGTAGCGACGAGCAGTACTTC. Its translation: CASSPSERASSDEQYF.

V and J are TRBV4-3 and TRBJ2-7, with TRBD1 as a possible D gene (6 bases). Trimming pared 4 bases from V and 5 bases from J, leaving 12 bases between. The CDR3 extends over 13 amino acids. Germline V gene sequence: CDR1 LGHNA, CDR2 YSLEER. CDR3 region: CASSLDQGNEQYF. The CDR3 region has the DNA TGCGCCAGCAGCCTCGATCAGGGGAACGAGCAGTACTTC.

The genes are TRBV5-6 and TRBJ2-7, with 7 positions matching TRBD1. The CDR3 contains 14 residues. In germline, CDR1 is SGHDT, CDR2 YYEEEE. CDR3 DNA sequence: TGTGCCAGCAGCTCAGGGACAGCTTACAGCTTATCTCTAGTC. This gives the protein CASSSGTAYSLSLV.

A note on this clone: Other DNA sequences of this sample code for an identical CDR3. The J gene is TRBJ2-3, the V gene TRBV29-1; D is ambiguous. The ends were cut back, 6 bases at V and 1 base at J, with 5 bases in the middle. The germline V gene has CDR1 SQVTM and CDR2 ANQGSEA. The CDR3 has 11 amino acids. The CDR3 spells CSVVGTDTQYF. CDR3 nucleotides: TGCAGCGTCGTGGGCACAGATACGCAGTATTTT.

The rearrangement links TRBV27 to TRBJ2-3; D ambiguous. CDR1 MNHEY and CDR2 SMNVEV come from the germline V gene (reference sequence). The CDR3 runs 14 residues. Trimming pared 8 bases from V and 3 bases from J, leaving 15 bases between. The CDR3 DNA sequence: TGTGCCAGCTGGGATCTAGTTGGGACAGATACGCAGTATTTT. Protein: CASWDLVGTDTQYF.

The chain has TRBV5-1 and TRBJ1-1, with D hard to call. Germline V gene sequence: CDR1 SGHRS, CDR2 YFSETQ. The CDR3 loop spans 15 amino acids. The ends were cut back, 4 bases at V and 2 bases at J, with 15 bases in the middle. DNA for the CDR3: TGCGCCAGCAGCCCCCTGAGGGTGGATAACACTGAAGCTTTCTTT. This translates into CASSPLRVDNTEAFF.

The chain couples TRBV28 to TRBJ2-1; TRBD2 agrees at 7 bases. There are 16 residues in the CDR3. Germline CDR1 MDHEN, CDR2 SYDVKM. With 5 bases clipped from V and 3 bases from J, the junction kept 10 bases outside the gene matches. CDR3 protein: CASSAVGAGVYNEQFF. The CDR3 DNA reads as TGTGCCAGCAGTGCCGTGGGCGCGGGGGTCTACAATGAGCAGTTCTTC.

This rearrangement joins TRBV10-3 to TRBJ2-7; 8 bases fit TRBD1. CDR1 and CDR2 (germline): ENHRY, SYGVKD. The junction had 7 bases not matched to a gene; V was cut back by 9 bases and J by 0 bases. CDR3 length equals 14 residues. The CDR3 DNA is TGTGCCATACAGACAGGGGATAACTCCTACGAGCAGTACTTC. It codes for CAIQTGDNSYEQYF.